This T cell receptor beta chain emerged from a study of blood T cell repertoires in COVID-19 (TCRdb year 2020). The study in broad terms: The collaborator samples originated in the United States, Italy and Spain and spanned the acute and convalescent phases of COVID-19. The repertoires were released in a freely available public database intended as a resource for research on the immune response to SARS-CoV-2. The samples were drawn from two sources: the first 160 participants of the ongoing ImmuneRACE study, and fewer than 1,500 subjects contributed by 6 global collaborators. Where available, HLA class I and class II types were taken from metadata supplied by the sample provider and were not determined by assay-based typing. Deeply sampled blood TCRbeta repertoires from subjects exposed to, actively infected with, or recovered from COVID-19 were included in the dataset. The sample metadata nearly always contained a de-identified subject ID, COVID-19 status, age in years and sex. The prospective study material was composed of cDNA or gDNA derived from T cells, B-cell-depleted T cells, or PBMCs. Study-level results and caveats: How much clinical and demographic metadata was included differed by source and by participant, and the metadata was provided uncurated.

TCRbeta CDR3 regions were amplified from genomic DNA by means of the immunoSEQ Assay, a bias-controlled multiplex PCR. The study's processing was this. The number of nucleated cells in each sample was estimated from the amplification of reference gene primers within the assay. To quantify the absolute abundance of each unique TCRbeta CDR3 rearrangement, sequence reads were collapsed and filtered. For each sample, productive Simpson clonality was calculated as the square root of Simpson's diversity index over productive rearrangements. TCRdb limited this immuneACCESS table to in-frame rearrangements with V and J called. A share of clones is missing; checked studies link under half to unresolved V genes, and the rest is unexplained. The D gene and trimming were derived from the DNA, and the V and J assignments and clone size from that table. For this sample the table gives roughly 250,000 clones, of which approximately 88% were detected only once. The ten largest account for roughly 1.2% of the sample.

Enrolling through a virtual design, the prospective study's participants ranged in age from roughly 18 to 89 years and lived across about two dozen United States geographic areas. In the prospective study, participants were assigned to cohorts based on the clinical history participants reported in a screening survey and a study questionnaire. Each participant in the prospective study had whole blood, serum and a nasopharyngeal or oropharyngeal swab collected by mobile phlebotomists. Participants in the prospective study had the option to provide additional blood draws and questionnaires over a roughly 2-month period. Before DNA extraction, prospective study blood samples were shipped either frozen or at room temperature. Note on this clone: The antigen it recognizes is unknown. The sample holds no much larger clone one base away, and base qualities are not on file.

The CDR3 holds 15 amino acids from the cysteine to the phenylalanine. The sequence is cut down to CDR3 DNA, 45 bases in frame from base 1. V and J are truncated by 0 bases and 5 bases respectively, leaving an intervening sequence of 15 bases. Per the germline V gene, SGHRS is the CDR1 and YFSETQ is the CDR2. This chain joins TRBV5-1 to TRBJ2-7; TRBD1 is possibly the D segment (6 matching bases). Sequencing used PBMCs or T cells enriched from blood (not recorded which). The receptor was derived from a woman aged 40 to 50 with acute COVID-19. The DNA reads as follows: TGCGCCAGCAGCTTGGTTGCAGGGGATCCAAACGAGCAGTACTTC. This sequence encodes CASSLVAGDPNEQYF.